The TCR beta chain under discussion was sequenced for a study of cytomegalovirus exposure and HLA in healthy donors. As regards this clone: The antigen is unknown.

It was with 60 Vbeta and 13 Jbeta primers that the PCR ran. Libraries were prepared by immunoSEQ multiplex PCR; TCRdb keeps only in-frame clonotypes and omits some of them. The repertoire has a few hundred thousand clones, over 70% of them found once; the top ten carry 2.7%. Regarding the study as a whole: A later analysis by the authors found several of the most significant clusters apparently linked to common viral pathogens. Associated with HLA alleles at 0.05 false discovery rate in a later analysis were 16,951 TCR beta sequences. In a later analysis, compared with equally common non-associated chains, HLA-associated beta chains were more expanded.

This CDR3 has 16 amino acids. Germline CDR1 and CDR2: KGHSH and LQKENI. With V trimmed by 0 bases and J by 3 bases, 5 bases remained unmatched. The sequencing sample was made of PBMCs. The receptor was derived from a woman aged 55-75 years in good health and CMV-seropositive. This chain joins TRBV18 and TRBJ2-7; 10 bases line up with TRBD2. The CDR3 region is CASSPPAASGSYEQYF. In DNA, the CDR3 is TGTGCCAGCTCACCACCGGCAGCTAGCGGGAGCTACGAGCAGTACTTC. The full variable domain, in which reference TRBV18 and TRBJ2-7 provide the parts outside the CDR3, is NAGVMQNPRHLVRRRGQEARLRCSPMKGHSHVYWYRQLPEEGLKFMVYLQKENIIDESGMPKERFSAEFPKEGPSILRIQQVVRGDSAAYFCASSPPAASGSYEQYFGPGTRLTVT.